These 22 T cell receptor beta chains came from one sample sequenced in a study of T cells in Graves' hyperthyroidism and ophthalmopathy (dated by TCRdb to between 2018 and 2020). Library creation used multiplex PCR. The data were produced on an Illumina HiSeq 2000. The TCR beta CDR3 regions were amplified from RNA transcripts. The first round of RT-PCR for the TCR CDR3 was performed with the HTBI primer set and the Qiagen OneStep RT-PCR kit. TCRdb reprocessed the public reads (quality trimming at Q25 with fastp, clone calling with MiXCR) and kept in-frame beta chains. Identical CDR3 proteins give one entry, which carries the most common genes and DNA. This sample is represented by more than 550,000 distinct CDR3 sequences; less than 45% of them were singletons. Jointly, the top ten make up about 7% of the sample. The sample consisted of peripheral blood or thyroid tissue (not recorded which). Source of these receptors: an adult man with Graves' disease, either hyperthyroidism or ophthalmopathy (not recorded which).

This clonotype has just a few counts. The rearrangement joins TRBV10-2 to TRBJ1-2; the match to TRBD1 covers 10 bases. J was trimmed by 5 bases and V by 6 bases; bases with no gene match: 9. This CDR3 has 15 residues. Germline assignment: CDR1 WSHSY and CDR2 SAAADI. CDR3 protein: CASRARGQGGYGYTF. The CDR3 nucleotides are TGCGCCAGCAGGGCTCGTGGACAGGGGGGATATGGCTACACCTTC.

Notes on this clonotype: This is likely an artifact of a read error, given a far larger clone one base away. It is likely a read error, because the conserved phenylalanine at the end of the CDR3 is missing. The chain recombines TRBV2 with TRBJ1-1; D remains unclear. The CDR3 spans 12 residues. Germline-derived CDR1 and CDR2 are SNHLY and FYNNEI. V gave up 5 bases and J gave up 6 bases, with 10 bases separating them. DNA for the CDR3: TGTGCCAGCAGTTCGGGCGGACCTGAAGCTTTCCTT. It yields the protein CASSSGGPEAFL.

About this clonotype: With a much larger clone just one base away, this may be a read error. This chain uses TRBV7-9 with TRBJ1-1, with unresolved D. The germline V gene encodes CDR1 SEHNR and CDR2 FQNEAQ (reference sequence). Trimming removed 5 bases from V and 13 bases from J, with 14 bases in between. The CDR3 runs to 11 residues. The CDR3 DNA reads TGTGCCAGCAGCACCCAGCCCACGATTTTCTTT. Protein product: CASSTQPTIFF.

In its sample, this clonotype was seen many times. The chain joins TRBV29-1 to TRBJ1-1; D gene unclear. V lost 1 base, J lost 1 base, and 7 bases lay in between. Germline assignment: CDR1 SQVTM and CDR2 ANQGSEA. CDR3 size: 13 residues. CDR3 sequence reads: CSVEGQSNTEAFF. DNA for the CDR3: TGCAGCGTTGAAGGCCAATCGAACACTGAAGCTTTCTTT. The full variable domain, completed using reference TRBV29-1 and TRBJ1-1, is SAVISQKPSRDICQRGTSLTIQCQVDSQVTMMFWYRQQPGQSLTLIATANQGSEATYESGFVIDKFPISRPNLTFSTLTVSNMSPEDSSIYLCSVEGQSNTEAFFGQGTRLTVV.

The V and J genes are TRBV6-9 and TRBJ1-2, with a possible D match to TRBD1 (5 bases). The CDR3 spans 13 residues. Germline CDR1 and CDR2: MNHGY and SVAAGI. The V and J ends lost 4 bases and 6 bases respectively, with 12 bases between them. The CDR3 loop reads CASSLFAGNGYTF. CDR3 in DNA: TGTGCCAGCAGTTTATTCGCAGGGAATGGCTACACCTTC.

The rearrangement joins TRBV25-1 to TRBJ2-5; D remains ambiguous. Looked up from germline, CDR1 is MGHDK and CDR2 is SYGVNS. V lost 8 bases and J 1 base, leaving 11 bases between the germline ends. CDR3 length: 13 amino acids. CDR3 nucleotides: TGTGCCAGCCAAGGGCGGAGCCAAGAGACCCAGTACTTC. Translated: CASQGRSQETQYF.

The J gene is TRBJ2-5, the V gene TRBV7-9; TRBD1 agrees at 8 bases. In germline, CDR1 is SEHNR, CDR2 FQNEAQ (reference sequence). CDR3 length: 15 residues. CDR3 coding DNA: TGTGGCAACAGCTTATCCGGACAGGGTGGAGAGACCCAGTACTTC. Translation gives CGNSLSGQGGETQYF.

V usage is TRBV6-5 and J usage is TRBJ1-2; D possibly corresponds to TRBD1 (6 bases). The CDR3 totals 14 residues. CDR1 is MNHEY and CDR2 is SVGAGI in the germline V gene. Trimming cost V 6 bases and J 2 bases, with 13 bases left between them. The CDR3 loop is CASSSPGANYGYTF. For the CDR3, the DNA is TGTGCCAGCAGCTCACCAGGGGCGAACTATGGCTACACCTTC.

The rearrangement links TRBV20-1 to TRBJ1-2; D is unclear. V was shortened by 0 bases and J by 4 bases, with 9 bases between the two germline ends. Germline V gene lookup returns CDR1 DFQATT and CDR2 SNEGSKA (reference sequence). The CDR3 is 13 amino acids. The CDR3 spells CSARDQFAYGYTF. For the CDR3, the DNA is TGCAGTGCTAGAGATCAGTTTGCCTATGGCTACACCTTC.

The V call is TRBV6-1, the J call TRBJ1-5; a weak D match, TRBD1 (6 bases). Trimming left V 11 bases short and J 6 bases short, with 20 bases between. The CDR3 is made up of 14 amino acids. The V gene's germline CDR1 is MNHNS and CDR2 SASEGT. CDR3 sequence: CAVLQGWRGQPQHF. CDR3 nucleotides: TGTGCCGTACTACAGGGATGGCGGGGTCAGCCCCAGCATTTT.

The V and J genes are TRBV7-6 and TRBJ1-2; no firm D call. Trimming left V 5 bases short and J 4 bases short, with 20 bases between. The CDR3 is 16 amino acids. Germline values: CDR1 SGHVS, CDR2 FNYEAQ. The CDR3 region is CASSVEDRFQSYGYTF. The CDR3 bases are TGTGCCAGCAGCGTTGAAGATCGGTTCCAGTCCTATGGCTACACCTTC.

V is TRBV13 and J is TRBJ1-2; D uncertain. Germline lookup yields CDR1 PRHDT and CDR2 FYEKMQ (reference sequence). The V end lost 0 bases, the J end lost 4 bases, and 18 bases lay between the germline ends. The CDR3 loop spans 17 amino acids. The CDR3 here is CASSLGRDRGQLYGYTF. The CDR3 DNA reads TGTGCCAGCAGCTTAGGCCGCGACCGTGGGCAACTCTATGGCTACACCTTC.

A note on this clonotype: The CDR3 ends on some other residue instead of the conserved phenylalanine or tryptophan, so this is likely a read error. No DNA is shown, since the ends of the CDR3 on it are uncertain; the CDR3 is the one TCRdb lists. V gene TRBV9 combines with J gene TRBJ2-2. Ends included, the CDR3 has 9 residues. CDR1 is SGDLS and CDR2 is YYNGEE in the germline V gene. CDR3 amino acids: CASSEQTSK.

CDR3 amino acids: CASSISGNTGELFF. The CDR3 DNA is TGTGCCAGTAGTATCTCGGGGAACACCGGGGAGCTGTTTTTT. V is TRBV19 and J is TRBJ2-2; D is undetermined. V dropped 3 bases and J dropped 1 base, with 6 bases sitting between them. Germline V CDR1 and CDR2: LNHDA, SQIVND (reference sequence). This CDR3 has 14 amino acids.

Note on this clonotype: At one end the junction does not follow the germline gene, possibly because of a read error. The rearrangement uses TRBV20-1 and TRBJ1-2; no clear D gene. The CDR3 length is 12 residues. Germline CDR1 is DFQATT and CDR2 is SNEGSKA (reference sequence). In DNA form, the CDR3 reads TGCAGTGCTAGAGAGACAAGCTATGGCTACGCCTTC. Its translation is CSARETSYGYAF.

The V gene is TRBV7-9, the J gene TRBJ2-6; a weak D match, TRBD2 (6 bases). V dropped 6 bases and J dropped 4 bases, with 16 bases sitting between them. Germline V gene sequence: CDR1 SEHNR, CDR2 FQNEAQ (reference sequence). The CDR3 spans 16 residues. CDR3 nucleotide sequence: TGTGCCAGCAGGCAAGAGGGCGGGGCCGGGGCCAACGTCCTGACTTTC. Its protein is CASRQEGGAGANVLTF.

To note about this clonotype: Given a much more abundant clone one base away, this may be a read error. This sequence joins TRBV7-9 and TRBJ1-1; D is ambiguous. V lost 5 bases and J 13 bases, leaving 14 bases between the germline ends. CDR3 length equals 11 residues. Germline-derived CDR1 and CDR2 are SEHNR and FQNEAQ (reference sequence). In DNA form, the CDR3 reads TGTGCCAGCAGCGCCCAGTCCACGATTTTCTTT. Amino acids: CASSAQSTIFF. Looking up the rest from reference TRBV7-9 and TRBJ1-1 gives the full variable domain: DTGVSQNPRHKITKRGQNVTFRCDPISEHNRLYWYRQTLGQGPEFLTYFQNEAQLEKSRLLSDRFSAERPKGSFSTLEIQRTEQGDSAMYLCASSAQSTIFFGQGTRLTVV.

This clonotype was seen repeatedly, ten times or more. The chain combines TRBV24-1 with TRBJ2-2; 10 bases map to TRBD1. Trimming took 5 bases from V and 3 from J; bases not matched to a gene: 5. Germline V gene data show CDR1 as KGHDR and CDR2 as SFDVKD. This CDR3 region has 16 residues. Here the CDR3 reads CATSVSGTGDTGELFF. The CDR3 DNA is TGTGCCACCAGTGTTTCCGGGACAGGGGACACCGGGGAGCTGTTTTTT.

This sequence joins TRBV10-3 and TRBJ2-5; the match to TRBD1 covers 7 bases. The CDR3 runs 17 residues. With V trimmed by 4 bases and J by 0 bases, 11 bases remained unmatched. Germline CDR1 is ENHRY and CDR2 is SYGVKD. This CDR3 is CAISAPNDRVNQETQYF. As DNA, the CDR3 is TGTGCCATCAGTGCTCCGAACGACAGGGTGAACCAAGAGACCCAGTACTTC.

The genes are TRBV12-3 or TRBV12-4 and TRBJ1-1; D remains unclear. The CDR3 contains 11 residues. V shed 1 base and J shed 7 bases, with 4 bases lying between them. The CDR3: CASSLESEAFF. In DNA form, the CDR3 reads TGTGCCAGCAGTTTAGAAAGTGAAGCTTTCTTT.

The sample holds a few counts of this clonotype. CDR3: CSATPTGTGELFF. As DNA, the CDR3 is TGCAGTGCGACCCCCACAGGAACCGGGGAGCTGTTTTTT. J is TRBJ2-2 and V is TRBV20-1, with D maybe TRBD1 (5 bases). V dropped 6 bases and J dropped 5 bases, with 13 bases sitting between them. The germline V gene encodes CDR1 DFQATT and CDR2 SNEGSKA (reference sequence). This CDR3 has 13 residues.

Worth noting for this clonotype: Mismatch with germline at one junction end may stem from a read error. The V call is TRBV20-1, the J call TRBJ2-5, with TRBD1 matching 10 bases. The CDR3 loop spans 13 amino acids. Germline V lookup: CDR1 DFQATT, CDR2 SNEGSKA (reference sequence). The CDR3 nucleotides are TGCAGCGCTACGGGACAGGGGTTGGAGACCCAGTACTTC. As protein: CSATGQGLETQYF.